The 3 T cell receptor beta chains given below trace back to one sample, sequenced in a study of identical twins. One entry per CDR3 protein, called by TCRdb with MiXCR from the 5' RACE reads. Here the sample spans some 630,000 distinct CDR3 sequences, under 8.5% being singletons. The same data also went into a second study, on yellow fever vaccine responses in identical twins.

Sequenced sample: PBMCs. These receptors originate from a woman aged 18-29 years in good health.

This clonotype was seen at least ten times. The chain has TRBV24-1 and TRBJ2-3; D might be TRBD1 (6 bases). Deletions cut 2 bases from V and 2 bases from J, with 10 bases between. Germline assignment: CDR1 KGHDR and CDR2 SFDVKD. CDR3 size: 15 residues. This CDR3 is CATSDSRGPTDTQYF. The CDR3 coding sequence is TGTGCCACCAGTGATTCCAGGGGCCCCACAGATACGCAGTATTTT.

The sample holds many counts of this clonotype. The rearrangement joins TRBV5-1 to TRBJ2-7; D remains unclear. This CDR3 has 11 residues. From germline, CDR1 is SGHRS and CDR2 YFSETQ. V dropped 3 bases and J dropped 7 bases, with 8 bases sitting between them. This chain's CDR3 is CASSSAKEQYF. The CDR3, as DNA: TGCGCCAGCAGCTCAGCTAAAGAGCAGTACTTC.

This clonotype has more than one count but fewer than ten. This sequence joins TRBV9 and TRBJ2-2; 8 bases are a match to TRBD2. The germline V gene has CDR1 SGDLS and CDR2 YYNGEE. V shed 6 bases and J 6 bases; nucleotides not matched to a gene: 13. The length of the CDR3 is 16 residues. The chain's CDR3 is CASKTGGPDSSGELFF. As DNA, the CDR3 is TGTGCCAGCAAAACGGGAGGGCCGGATTCTTCCGGGGAGCTGTTTTTT. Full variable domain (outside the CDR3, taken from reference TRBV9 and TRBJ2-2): DSGVTQTPKHLITATGQRVTLRCSPRSGDLSVYWYQQSLDQGLQFLIQYYNGEERAKGNILERFSAQQFPDLHSELNLSSLELGDSALYFCASKTGGPDSSGELFFGEGSRLTVL.